This T cell receptor beta chain is from a study of tumor-infiltrating lymphocytes in primary liver carcinoma. This clonotype occurred a few times. From roughly 18-30 mg of unsorted bulk tissue, DNA and RNA were co-extracted together. The CDR3 has 14 residues. The germline gives CDR1 SGHAT, CDR2 FQDESV (reference sequence). J was trimmed by 7 bases and V by 5 bases; bases with no gene match: 8. The input was about 500 ng total RNA; TCR beta cDNA was made from it with a constant-region primer. ARM-PCR, slightly modified, supplied the TCR beta libraries through three nested multiplex PCR rounds. In the first two PCR rounds, TRBV1-TRBV30 forward primers were paired with a C-beta reverse primer, and each round lasted approximately 9 cycles. TCRdb passed the multiplex PCR reads through MiXCR, listing each CDR3 protein once. The data contain under 85,000 distinct CDR3 sequences, about three quarters of them singletons.

The V gene is TRBV11-1, the J gene TRBJ2-1; TRBD2 agrees at 7 bases. The receptor was derived from a middle-aged man with primary liver carcinoma and hepatitis B virus infection. Input material: liver tumor tissue from sampling region 1. Sample subset: tumor region T1, superior pole. The DNA for the CDR3 is TGTGCCAGCAGCAAAGCGGGAAATAGGAATGAGCAGTTCTTC. Protein product: CASSKAGNRNEQFF.